This entry lists 12 T cell receptor beta chains sequenced from one sample in a study of T cells in localized non-small cell lung cancer. Produced via immunoSEQ multiplex PCR; TCRdb's table is partial and in-frame only. The table lists 18,000 or so clones, around 91% of them singletons. Source: peripheral blood, taken before any cancer treatment. The receptors were sampled from a man aged 35 to 69 with stage I lung adenocarcinoma.

The J gene is TRBJ1-5, the V gene TRBV4-1, with unresolved D. Germline loops: CDR1 MGHRA, CDR2 YSYEKL. The CDR3 is made up of 11 amino acids. Trimming took 0 bases from V and 11 from J, leaving 5 bases between them. CDR3 in amino acids: CASSQDTSQHF. In nucleotides, the CDR3 is TGCGCCAGCAGCCAAGATACGTCCCAGCATTTT.

V is TRBV30 and J is TRBJ1-1, with D possibly being TRBD1 (5 bases). Trimming cost V 2 bases and J 3 bases, with 7 bases left between them. The CDR3 has 12 amino acids. Germline CDR1 is GTSNPN and CDR2 is SVGIG (reference sequence). The CDR3 reads CAWSWGDTEAFF. CDR3 nucleotide sequence: TGTGCCTGGAGTTGGGGGGACACTGAAGCTTTCTTT.

The chain uses TRBV18 and TRBJ2-7; 10 bases fit TRBD1. The CDR3 spans 16 residues. J was trimmed by 7 bases and V by 3 bases; bases with no gene match: 12. CDR1 and CDR2 from the germline V gene are KGHSH and LQKENI. CDR3 in amino acids: CASSPDGNRDRGEQYF. In DNA, the CDR3 is TGTGCCAGCTCACCTGACGGAAACCGGGACAGGGGAGAGCAGTACTTC.

The V and J genes are TRBV5-7 and TRBJ2-2; 9 bases agree with TRBD1. TRBV5-7 is an ORF, with its function uncertain. The CDR3 extends over 17 amino acids. V was pared by 4 bases and J by 5 bases, with 12 bases of the junction left unmatched. CDR3: CASSTYRDRDHTGELFF. The CDR3 DNA reads as TGTGCCAGCAGCACATACCGGGACAGGGACCATACCGGGGAGCTGTTTTTT.

The rearrangement joins TRBV2 to TRBJ2-3; the match to TRBD2 covers 10 bases. The germline CDR1 and CDR2 sequences are SNHLY and FYNNEI. The CDR3 loop spans 15 amino acids. Germline trimming cut 6 bases from V and 2 bases from J; bases unmatched to any gene: 5. CDR3 sequence: CASRLAGLYTDTQYF. CDR3 coding DNA: TGTGCCAGCAGACTAGCGGGGCTTTACACAGATACGCAGTATTTT. The complete variable domain, with remaining parts taken from reference TRBV2 and TRBJ2-3, reads EPEVTQTPSHQVTQMGQEVILRCVPISNHLYFYWYRQILGQKVEFLVSFYNNEISEKSEIFDDQFSVERPDGSNFTLKIRSTKLEDSAMYFCASRLAGLYTDTQYFGPGTRLTVL.

This chain links TRBV2 with TRBJ1-5, with D maybe TRBD1 (6 bases). CDR1 is SNHLY, CDR2 FYNNEI, per germline. Trimming removed 6 bases at V and 2 bases at J, with 11 bases between. The CDR3 has 14 amino acids. CDR3: CASSVGQRNQPQHF. CDR3 in DNA: TGTGCCAGCAGCGTGGGACAACGCAATCAGCCCCAGCATTTT. The full variable domain, rest sourced from reference TRBV2 and TRBJ1-5, is EPEVTQTPSHQVTQMGQEVILRCVPISNHLYFYWYRQILGQKVEFLVSFYNNEISEKSEIFDDQFSVERPDGSNFTLKIRSTKLEDSAMYFCASSVGQRNQPQHFGDGTRLSIL.

CDR3 sequence (DNA): TGTGCCAGTAGTATTTGGGGACAGGGGGAGTCAGAAGCTTTCTTT. Protein product: CASSIWGQGESEAFF. This chain links TRBV19 with TRBJ1-1; 11 positions agree with TRBD1. Trimming took 3 bases from V and 8 from J; bases not matched to a gene: 8. CDR3 length equals 15 residues. The germline V gene encodes CDR1 LNHDA and CDR2 SQIVND (reference sequence).

V is TRBV5-1 and J is TRBJ2-7, with D possibly TRBD2 on 6 matching bases. Trimming shortened V by 2 bases and J by 6 bases, and 12 bases separated the two germline ends. The CDR3 is made up of 13 amino acids. CDR1 and CDR2 from the germline V gene are SGHRS and YFSETQ. The CDR3: CASSFARGSEQYF. The DNA for the CDR3 is TGCGCCAGCAGCTTCGCCCGGGGGAGCGAGCAGTACTTC. Based on the CDR3 plus reference TRBV5-1 and TRBJ2-7, the full variable domain is KAGVTQTPRYLIKTRGQQVTLSCSPISGHRSVSWYQQTPGQGLQFLFEYFSETQRNKGNFPGRFSGRQFSNSRSEMNVSTLELGDSALYLCASSFARGSEQYFGPGTRLTVT.

This chain links TRBV4-1 with TRBJ2-7; D might be TRBD2 (6 bases). Per germline, CDR1 MGHRA and CDR2 YSYEKL. V was clipped by 3 bases and J by 4 bases, with 13 bases between them. The CDR3 totals 14 residues. The CDR3 DNA follows: TGCGCCAGCAGCCAGGAAAGCGGGTCTTACGAGCAGTACTTC. This codes for CASSQESGSYEQYF.

V and J are TRBV7-2 and TRBJ2-7; D may be TRBD1 or TRBD2 (6 bases each). Germline V gene data show CDR1 as SGHTA and CDR2 as FQGNSA. V lost 4 bases to trimming and J lost 1 base, with 20 bases between them. The CDR3 length is 17 residues. The CDR3 bases are TGTGCCAGCAGCTATTACCCCCGGGGGCCAGCATCCTACGAGCAGTACTTC. Encoded protein: CASSYYPRGPASYEQYF.

This clone was detected once. The chain recombines TRBV25-1 with TRBJ1-5; weak D call: TRBD1 (6 bases). CDR1 is MGHDK, CDR2 SYGVNS, per germline. The length of the CDR3 is 14 residues. V was cut by 3 bases and J by 6 bases, with 12 bases left in between. The CDR3 DNA reads as TGTGCCAGCAGTGAGGGGGGCCACCTTCAGCCCCAGCATTTT. As protein: CASSEGGHLQPQHF. Looking up the rest from reference TRBV25-1 and TRBJ1-5 gives the full variable domain: EADIYQTPRYLVIGTGKKITLECSQTMGHDKMYWYQQDPGMELHLIHYSYGVNSTEKGDLSSESTVSRIRTEHFPLTLESARPSHTSQYLCASSEGGHLQPQHFGDGTRLSIL.

The chain uses TRBV5-6 and TRBJ2-5; D unresolved. Germline V lookup: CDR1 SGHDT, CDR2 YYEEEE. CDR3 length equals 15 residues. Trimming took off 3 bases at V and 1 base at J, with 13 bases between the two ends. CDR3 DNA sequence: TGTGCCAGCAGCTCAGTAGCTTGGGTCCAAGAGACCCAGTACTTC. Translating gives CASSSVAWVQETQYF.